Below, 22 T cell receptor beta chains from the same sample are listed, as sequenced in a study of vaccination effects on CD4 cells after COVID-19. On roughly day 9 of culture, CD4+ T cells were separated out. All participants had two doses of either the BNT162b2 or mRNA-1273 vaccine. The antigens for these receptors are not known. The data were produced by immunoSEQ multiplex PCR, yet TCRdb's version contains in-frame clones alone and is incomplete. The sample shows around 62,000 clones, roughly 74% of them seen only once. This specimen consisted of CD4+ T cells from PBMCs cultured without peptide, obtained after COVID-19 vaccination. The receptors were gathered from a human donor who received a COVID-19 vaccine.

V is TRBV12-3 or TRBV12-4 and J is TRBJ1-5, with no clear D. The CDR3 is 12 residues long. V lost 9 bases and J 5 bases, leaving 11 bases between the germline ends. The CDR3 sequence is CASQLGYQPQHF. As DNA, the CDR3 is TGTGCCAGTCAGCTAGGGTATCAGCCCCAGCATTTT.

In nucleotides, the CDR3 is TGTGCCAGTAGTAAAGGGACAGGGCCTGGAGAAAACACTGAAGCTTTCTTT. Translating it yields CASSKGTGPGENTEAFF. This rearrangement joins TRBV19 to TRBJ1-1; 9 bases fit TRBD1. This CDR3 region has 17 residues. The V and J ends lost 4 bases and 2 bases, in that order; junction bases with no gene match: 11. Germline CDR1 and CDR2: LNHDA and SQIVND (reference sequence). Combining the CDR3 with reference TRBV19 and TRBJ1-1 gives the whole variable domain DGGITQSPKYLFRKEGQNVTLSCEQNLNHDAMYWYRQDPGQGLRLIYYSQIVNDFQKGDIAEGYSVSREKKESFPLTVTSAQKNPTAFYLCASSKGTGPGENTEAFFGQGTRLTVV.

V usage is TRBV18 and J usage is TRBJ2-1; perhaps TRBD1 as D (6 bases). The CDR3 has 16 amino acids. With 6 bases removed from V and 4 bases from J, the gap between germline ends came to 19 bases. Looked up from germline, CDR1 is KGHSH and CDR2 is LQKENI. The CDR3 protein is CASSPYQGTTYNEQFF. The CDR3 DNA follows: TGTGCCAGCTCCCCGTACCAGGGGACCACTTACAATGAGCAGTTCTTC. The complete variable domain, with remaining parts taken from reference TRBV18 and TRBJ2-1, reads NAGVMQNPRHLVRRRGQEARLRCSPMKGHSHVYWYRQLPEEGLKFMVYLQKENIIDESGMPKERFSAEFPKEGPSILRIQQVVRGDSAAYFCASSPYQGTTYNEQFFGPGTRLTVL.

This chain connects TRBV15 to TRBJ2-5, with D possibly matching TRBD2 (6 bases). The germline gives CDR1 LNHNV, CDR2 YYDKDF (reference sequence). The CDR3 contains 16 residues. Deletions cut 2 bases from V and 2 bases from J, with 15 bases between. The CDR3 region has the DNA TGTGCCACCAGCAGATTGGGGACTCCGCGACAAGAGACCCAGTACTTC. Amino acids: CATSRLGTPRQETQYF.

The chain uses TRBV6-1 and TRBJ1-5; D remains unclear. CDR3 length: 13 amino acids. Per germline, CDR1 MNHNS and CDR2 SASEGT. Trimming cost V 0 bases and J 15 bases, with 15 bases left between them. Written as DNA, the CDR3 is TGTGCCAGCAGTGAAGCCGGGAACCTCGGTGGGCATTTT. This codes for CASSEAGNLGGHF.

The chain has TRBV11-3 and TRBJ1-2; TRBD1 might be the D (6 bases). The CDR3 is 15 residues long. Trimming removed 1 base from V and 4 bases from J, with 13 bases in between. Germline CDR1 and CDR2: SGHNT and YENEEA. This chain's CDR3 is CASSLADRWTYGYTF. CDR3 nucleotides: TGTGCCAGCAGCTTAGCCGACAGGTGGACCTATGGCTACACCTTC.

This clone was recorded a few times. The chain is built from TRBV7-8 and TRBJ1-2; the D gene is possibly TRBD1 (6 bases). This CDR3 is 15 amino acids long. From germline, CDR1 is SGHVS and CDR2 FQNEAQ. The V end was cut by 4 bases, the J end by 2 bases, with 14 bases between. CDR3 loop: CASSSLDSRNYGYTF. The CDR3 DNA is TGTGCCAGCAGCTCCCTGGACAGCCGGAACTATGGCTACACCTTC.

V gene TRBV6-5 combines with J gene TRBJ1-1; possibly TRBD1 for D (5 bases). There are 12 residues in the CDR3. V shed 7 bases and J shed 0 bases, with 6 bases lying between them. Germline V gene sequence: CDR1 MNHEY, CDR2 SVGAGI. Written as DNA, the CDR3 is TGTGCCAGCATGACAGTGAACACTGAAGCTTTCTTT. Translation gives CASMTVNTEAFF.

The rearrangement links TRBV6-5 to TRBJ1-2, with a tentative D call TRBD1 (5 bases). CDR3 length equals 15 residues. Trimming took off 4 bases at V and 1 base at J, with 13 bases between the two ends. Germline V gives CDR1 MNHEY, CDR2 SVGAGI. The CDR3 bases are TGTGCCAGCAGTTCTTATAGGGGCAGTAACTATGGCTACACCTTC. The encoded protein is CASSSYRGSNYGYTF.

CDR3: CASSPTLGSPAVSYEQYV. The CDR3 DNA is TGTGCCAGCAGCCCTACTCTTGGGAGTCCCGCCGTCTCCTACGAGCAGTACGTC. The V gene is TRBV28, the J gene TRBJ2-7; TRBD2 might be the D (5 bases). The CDR3 is 18 residues long. Germline V gene sequence: CDR1 MDHEN, CDR2 SYDVKM. The V and J ends lost 6 bases and 0 bases respectively, with 24 bases between them.

The rearrangement joins TRBV7-8 to TRBJ1-1; no definite D call. The CDR3 consists of 13 residues. Per the germline V gene, CDR1 is SGHVS and CDR2 is FQNEAQ. V lost 3 bases and J lost 7, with 12 bases in between. The CDR3 DNA reads as TGTGCCAGCAGCTTGGCCCGGACGGTTGAAGCTTTCTTT. It codes for CASSLARTVEAFF. The variable domain in full, completed from reference TRBV7-8 and TRBJ1-1, reads GAGVSQSPRYKVAKRGQDVALRCDPISGHVSLFWYQQALGQGPEFLTYFQNEAQLDKSGLPSDRFFAERPEGSVSTLKIQRTQQEDSAVYLCASSLARTVEAFFGQGTRLTVV.

This chain joins TRBV15 and TRBJ1-1, with a tentative D call TRBD1 (5 bases). The germline V gene has CDR1 LNHNV and CDR2 YYDKDF (reference sequence). Trimming pared 0 bases from V and 3 bases from J, leaving 11 bases between. The CDR3 consists of 15 residues. The CDR3 sequence is CATSRDLGRDTEAFF. The DNA of the CDR3 is TGTGCCACCAGCAGAGATCTAGGCAGGGACACTGAAGCTTTCTTT.

The chain joins TRBV12-2 to TRBJ1-6. TRBV12-2 is a known pseudogene. This CDR3 spans 15 amino acids. For the CDR3, the DNA is TGTGCAAGTCGCTTTAAGCTAAGTTCCGATTCACCCCTCCACTTT. As protein: CASRFKLSSDSPLHF.

The genes are TRBV6-4 and TRBJ1-2; D gene unclear. Looked up from germline, CDR1 is MRHNA and CDR2 is SNTAGT. The CDR3 loop spans 15 amino acids. Trimming removed 2 bases at V and 4 bases at J, with 14 bases between. The CDR3 here is CASSDGQRGIYGYTF. In DNA form, the CDR3 reads TGTGCCAGCAGTGACGGGCAACGTGGGATCTATGGCTACACCTTC.

The chain couples TRBV29-1 to TRBJ2-2; D remains unclear. Per germline, CDR1 SQVTM and CDR2 ANQGSEA. The CDR3 has 13 residues. V lost 5 bases, J lost 0 bases, and 7 bases lay in between. The CDR3 loop reads CSVRHSNTGELFF. CDR3 coding DNA: TGCAGCGTTAGGCACTCGAACACCGGGGAGCTGTTTTTT.

V gene TRBV7-8 combines with J gene TRBJ1-4; weak D call: TRBD1 (5 bases). Germline CDR1 reads SGHVS; CDR2 reads FQNEAQ. V lost 5 bases, J lost 8 bases, and 15 bases lay in between. The CDR3 contains 14 residues. CDR3 region: CASSPQGWSEKLFF. As DNA, the CDR3 is TGTGCCAGCAGCCCGCAGGGCTGGAGCGAAAAACTGTTTTTT.

Concerning this clone: At one boundary the junction diverges from the germline segment, which might be a read error. V and J are TRBV18 and TRBJ2-1; 12 bases are a match to TRBD1. Per the germline V gene, CDR1 is KGHSH and CDR2 is LQKENI. The CDR3 runs 20 residues. In DNA form, the CDR3 reads TGTGCCAGCTCTCCACGGGGTTTGGTCCCGGGACAGGGGGCCAGCAATGAGCAGTTCTTC. Translation gives CASSPRGLVPGQGASNEQFF.

The CDR3, as DNA: TGCGCCAGCAGCTTGGAGTCAGGGGGCTTATATGGCTACACCTTC. This gives the protein CASSLESGGLYGYTF. The gene calls are TRBV5-1 and TRBJ1-2, with 8 bases that match TRBD1. Germline V gives CDR1 SGHRS, CDR2 YFSETQ. V was pared by 0 bases and J by 5 bases, with 6 bases of the junction left unmatched. The CDR3 length is 15 residues.

The rearrangement links TRBV5-1 to TRBJ2-2; TRBD2 might be the D (5 bases). V lost 2 bases, J lost 7 bases, and 18 bases lay in between. This CDR3 is 16 amino acids long. Per germline, CDR1 SGHRS and CDR2 YFSETQ. The CDR3 sequence: CASSFRGPGLGGELFF. The CDR3 nucleotides are TGCGCCAGCAGCTTCAGAGGGCCCGGATTGGGCGGGGAGCTGTTTTTT.

The genes are TRBV2 and TRBJ2-7; TRBD1 matches 10 bases. Trimming took 8 bases from V and 6 from J; bases not matched to a gene: 4. The germline CDR1 and CDR2 sequences are SNHLY and FYNNEI. This CDR3 spans 12 amino acids. The CDR3 reads CASGGQGTEQYV. The CDR3 DNA sequence: TGTGCCAGCGGGGGACAGGGGACCGAGCAGTACGTC.

This chain links TRBV7-9 with TRBJ1-6; TRBD1 is a possible D gene (5 bases). CDR1 SEHNR and CDR2 FQNEAQ come from the germline V gene (reference sequence). CDR3 length: 15 residues. Trimming cost V 1 base and J 7 bases, with 11 bases left between them. The CDR3: CASSLGGVLNSPLHF. The CDR3 bases are TGTGCCAGCAGCTTAGGAGGGGTACTAAATTCACCCCTCCACTTT.

The chain uses TRBV4-1 and TRBJ1-2; D is uncertain. The V gene's germline CDR1 is MGHRA and CDR2 YSYEKL. The CDR3 is 14 amino acids. V was trimmed by 0 bases and J by 5 bases, leaving 10 bases between them. CDR3 sequence reads: CASSQDREGYGYTF. The CDR3 region has the DNA TGCGCCAGCAGCCAAGATCGGGAAGGGTATGGCTACACCTTC.